A selection of T cell receptor beta chains follows, all from one sample in a study of radiation and T cells in renal cell carcinoma. Data came from immunoSEQ multiplex PCR; TCRdb stores just in-frame clones and leaves some out. The sample consists of approximately 83,000 clones, about 82% of them appearing once. Source: blood, taken from a patient whose treatment included radiotherapy and nephrectomy. The receptor source for this set is a man aged 45-60 years with renal cell carcinoma. Each CDR3 is given with its conserved first and last residue. A D gene is named only where the DNA matches it firmly. Size is stated for part of the rows, as once, few or many counts, or as a class when the clone is expanded.

d_call: TRBD1; j_call: TRBJ1-2; clone_size: .; v_call: TRBV18; cdr3_aa: CASSPPPLRTGIHYGYTF; cdr3_nt: TGTGCCAGCTCACCACCTCCTCTAAGGACAGGGATCCACTATGGCTACACCTTC
d_call: TRBD1; j_call: TRBJ1-5; clone_size: .; v_call: TRBV7-9; cdr3_aa: CASSQGVGPRDPQHF; cdr3_nt: TGTGCCAGCAGCCAGGGGGTAGGTCCGAGGGATCCCCAGCATTTT
d_call: .; j_call: TRBJ1-1; clone_size: .; v_call: TRBV5-1; cdr3_aa: CASSFFRDSNTEAFF; cdr3_nt: TGCGCCAGCAGCTTTTTCCGGGATTCGAACACTGAAGCTTTCTTT
d_call: .; j_call: TRBJ1-1; clone_size: .; v_call: TRBV7-9; cdr3_aa: CASSPFGPDSTEAFF; cdr3_nt: TGTGCCAGCAGCCCCTTCGGCCCGGACAGCACTGAAGCTTTCTTT
d_call: TRBD1; j_call: TRBJ2-2; clone_size: .; v_call: TRBV19; cdr3_aa: CASSNIRDRANTGELFF; cdr3_nt: TGTGCCAGTAGTAATATCCGGGACAGGGCGAACACCGGGGAGCTGTTTTTT
d_call: TRBD1; j_call: TRBJ1-5; clone_size: .; v_call: TRBV27; cdr3_aa: CASTTTGGSNQPQHF; cdr3_nt: TGTGCCAGCACGACGACAGGGGGTAGCAATCAGCCCCAGCATTTT
d_call: .; j_call: TRBJ1-4; clone_size: .; v_call: TRBV25-1; cdr3_aa: CASRDSATNEKLFF; cdr3_nt: TGTGCCAGCAGGGACAGTGCAACTAATGAAAAACTGTTTTTT
d_call: .; j_call: TRBJ2-1; clone_size: .; v_call: TRBV7-2; cdr3_aa: CASSLINRPGGYNEQFF; cdr3_nt: TGTGCCAGCAGCTTAATCAACCGCCCTGGGGGGTACAATGAGCAGTTCTTC
d_call: .; j_call: TRBJ2-7; clone_size: once; v_call: TRBV30; cdr3_aa: CAWSVGGAYEQYF; cdr3_nt: TGTGCCTGGAGTGTAGGTGGGGCCTACGAGCAGTACTTC
d_call: .; j_call: TRBJ2-1; clone_size: .; v_call: TRBV5-1; cdr3_aa: CASSSAASLGNEQFF; cdr3_nt: TGCGCCAGCAGCTCGGCCGCGTCTTTGGGGAATGAGCAGTTCTTC
d_call: .; j_call: TRBJ1-2; clone_size: .; v_call: TRBV28; cdr3_aa: CASTVIGANYGYTF; cdr3_nt: TGTGCCAGCACCGTTATCGGGGCTAACTATGGCTACACCTTC